These 5 T cell receptor beta chains originate from one sample sequenced in a study of blood T cell repertoires in COVID-19. The data were produced by immunoSEQ multiplex PCR, yet TCRdb's version contains in-frame clones alone and is incomplete. The repertoire holds some 170,000 clones, around 80% seen once, with roughly a fifth in the top ten. Sequencing used peripheral blood. The source is a woman aged 80 or over with acute or convalescent COVID-19.

The V and J genes are TRBV5-1 and TRBJ2-1, with 11 bases lining up with TRBD2. The CDR3 runs 15 residues. The junction had 2 bases not matched to a gene; V was cut back by 0 bases and J by 6 bases. In germline, CDR1 is SGHRS, CDR2 YFSETQ. The CDR3 reads CASSLATSGVNEQFF. The CDR3 DNA reads TGCGCCAGCAGCTTGGCGACTAGCGGGGTCAATGAGCAGTTCTTC.

The J gene is TRBJ2-7, the V gene TRBV25-1, with 8 bases lining up with TRBD1. Germline V CDR1 and CDR2: MGHDK, SYGVNS. V shed 8 bases and J 3 bases; nucleotides not matched to a gene: 6. The CDR3 is made up of 13 amino acids. In DNA form, the CDR3 reads TGTGCCAGCGGGACAGGAGCACTCTACGAGCAGTACTTC. Protein: CASGTGALYEQYF.

The CDR3 DNA follows: TGTGCCAGCAGTTACTCCCTAGCGGGAGGATTCTACGAGCAGTACTTC. This sequence encodes CASSYSLAGGFYEQYF. The rearrangement uses TRBV6-5 and TRBJ2-7, with 11 positions matching TRBD2. CDR3 length equals 16 residues. The trim removed 0 bases at V and 3 bases at J, leaving 4 bases unmatched. Germline V gene sequence: CDR1 MNHEY, CDR2 SVGAGI.

The J gene is TRBJ1-2, the V gene TRBV7-8; 11 bases agree with TRBD1. With V trimmed by 1 base and J by 2 bases, 6 bases remained unmatched. Germline V gene lookup returns CDR1 SGHVS and CDR2 FQNEAQ. This CDR3 contains 17 residues. The CDR3 region has the DNA TGTGCCAGCAGCTTAGTATGGGACAGGGGGATAAACTATGGCTACACCTTC. The encoded protein is CASSLVWDRGINYGYTF.

The chain uses TRBV5-4 and TRBJ2-3, with a weak D call TRBD2 (6 bases). Trimming shortened V by 4 bases and J by 9 bases, and 15 bases separated the two germline ends. Germline V lookup: CDR1 SGHNT, CDR2 YYREEE (reference sequence). The CDR3 has 13 residues. The DNA for the CDR3 is TGTGCCAGCAGCCCTACTAGCATTGAGACGCAGTATTTT. Its protein product is CASSPTSIETQYF. Looking up the rest from reference TRBV5-4 and TRBJ2-3 gives the full variable domain: ETGVTQSPTHLIKTRGQQVTLRCSSQSGHNTVSWYQQALGQGPQFIFQYYREEENGRGNFPPRFSGLQFPNYSSELNVNALELDDSALYLCASSPTSIETQYFGPGTRLTVL.